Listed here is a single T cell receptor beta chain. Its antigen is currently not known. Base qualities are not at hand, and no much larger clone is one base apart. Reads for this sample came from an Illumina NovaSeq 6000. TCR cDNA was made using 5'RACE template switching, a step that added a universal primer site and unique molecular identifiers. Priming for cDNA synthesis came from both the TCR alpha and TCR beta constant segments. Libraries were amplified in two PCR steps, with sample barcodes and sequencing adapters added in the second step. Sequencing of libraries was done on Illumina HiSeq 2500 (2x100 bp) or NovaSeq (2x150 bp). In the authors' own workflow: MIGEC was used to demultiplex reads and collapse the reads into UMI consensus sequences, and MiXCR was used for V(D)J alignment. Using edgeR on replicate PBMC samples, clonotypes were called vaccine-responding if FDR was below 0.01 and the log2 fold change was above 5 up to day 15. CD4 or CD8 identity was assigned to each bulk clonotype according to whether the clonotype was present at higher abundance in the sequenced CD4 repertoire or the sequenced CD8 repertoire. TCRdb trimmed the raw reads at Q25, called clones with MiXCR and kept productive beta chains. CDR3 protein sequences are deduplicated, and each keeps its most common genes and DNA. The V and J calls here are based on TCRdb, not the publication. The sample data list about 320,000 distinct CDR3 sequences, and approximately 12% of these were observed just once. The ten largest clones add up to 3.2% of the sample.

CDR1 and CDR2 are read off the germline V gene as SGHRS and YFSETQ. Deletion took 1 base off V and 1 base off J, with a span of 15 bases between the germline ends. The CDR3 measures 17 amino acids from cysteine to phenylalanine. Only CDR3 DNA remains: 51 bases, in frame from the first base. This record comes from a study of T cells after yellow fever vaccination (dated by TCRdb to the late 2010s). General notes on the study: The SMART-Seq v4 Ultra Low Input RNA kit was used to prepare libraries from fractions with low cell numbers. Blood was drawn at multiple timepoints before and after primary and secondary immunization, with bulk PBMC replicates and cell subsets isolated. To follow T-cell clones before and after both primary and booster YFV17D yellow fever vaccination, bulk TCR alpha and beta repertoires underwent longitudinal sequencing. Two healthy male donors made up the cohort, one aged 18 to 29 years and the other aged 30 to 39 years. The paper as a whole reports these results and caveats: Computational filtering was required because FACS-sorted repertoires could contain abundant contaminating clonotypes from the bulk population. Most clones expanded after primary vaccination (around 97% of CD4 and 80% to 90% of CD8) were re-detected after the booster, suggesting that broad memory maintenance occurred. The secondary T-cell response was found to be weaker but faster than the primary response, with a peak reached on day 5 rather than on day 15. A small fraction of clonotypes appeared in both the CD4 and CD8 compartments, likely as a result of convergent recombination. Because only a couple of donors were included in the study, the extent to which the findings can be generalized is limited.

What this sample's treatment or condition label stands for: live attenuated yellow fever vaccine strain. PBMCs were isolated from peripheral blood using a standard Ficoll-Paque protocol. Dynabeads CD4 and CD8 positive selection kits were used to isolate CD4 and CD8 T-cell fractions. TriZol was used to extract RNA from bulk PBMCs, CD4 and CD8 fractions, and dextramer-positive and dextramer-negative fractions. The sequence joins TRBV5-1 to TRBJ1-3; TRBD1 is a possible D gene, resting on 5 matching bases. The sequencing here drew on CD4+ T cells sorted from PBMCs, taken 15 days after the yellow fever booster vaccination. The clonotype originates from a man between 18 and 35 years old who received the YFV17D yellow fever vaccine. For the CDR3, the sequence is CASSLIPGTVSGNTIYF. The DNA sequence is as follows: TGCGCCAGCAGCTTGATTCCCGGGACGGTTTCTGGAAACACCATATATTTT.